Each of the 26 T cell receptor beta chains below was sequenced from the same sample in a study of T-cell memory formation after mild COVID-19. Each CDR3 protein is one row after TCRdb ran MiXCR on the 5' RACE reads. This table holds roughly 150,000 distinct CDR3 sequences, 25% found once. The sequenced sample was PBMCs or a T cell subset sorted from them (not recorded which). Receptors were obtained from an adult woman who had mild COVID-19 (a few samples of this study predate the infection). Cell type and time point are not known.

This chain connects TRBV9 to TRBJ1-2; D gene unclear. Between the trimmed V and J ends, which lost 3 bases and 0 bases, there was a span of 18 bases. The germline V gene has CDR1 SGDLS and CDR2 YYNGEE. This CDR3 has 17 residues. The CDR3 DNA is TGTGCCAGCAGCGGTCTCCGGCATCGGGAAGCTAACTATGGCTACACCTTC. Translation: CASSGLRHREANYGYTF.

This clonotype was found a few times. The rearrangement joins TRBV4-3 to TRBJ2-6, with TRBD1 matching 7 bases. From germline, CDR1 is LGHNA and CDR2 YSLEER. This CDR3 comprises 17 residues. With V trimmed by 1 base and J by 2 bases, 5 bases remained unmatched. The CDR3 DNA reads TGCGCCAGCAGCCAAGGGACAGGTGGGGCTGGGGCCAACGTCCTGACTTTC. Translation gives CASSQGTGGAGANVLTF.

This clonotype was seen more than once but under ten times. The V gene is TRBV7-3, the J gene TRBJ2-1; D is unresolved. Trimming cost V 3 bases and J 7 bases, with 16 bases left between them. Germline loops: CDR1 SGHTA, CDR2 FQGTGA. The CDR3 extends over 15 amino acids. Written as DNA, the CDR3 is TGTGCCAGCAGCTTCGGTTCGCACGGGTCGAATGAGCAGTTCTTC. It codes for CASSFGSHGSNEQFF.

This clonotype was seen more than once but under ten times. The V and J genes are TRBV27 and TRBJ1-1, with 7 bases identical to TRBD1. The germline V gene has CDR1 MNHEY and CDR2 SMNVEV (reference sequence). The CDR3 is made up of 14 amino acids. V shed 6 bases, J shed 1 base, and the junction held 5 bases outside the gene matches. CDR3 residues: CASRGGQSNTEAFF. Here the CDR3 DNA reads TGTGCCAGCAGAGGGGGACAGTCGAACACTGAAGCTTTCTTT.

This sequence joins TRBV24-1 and TRBJ2-7; a possible D gene is TRBD2 (6 bases). From germline, CDR1 is KGHDR and CDR2 SFDVKD. Trimming shortened V by 4 bases and J by 11 bases, and 11 bases separated the two germline ends. CDR3 length: 11 amino acids. The CDR3 region has the DNA TGTGCCACCAGTGAGGGACTGGCGGAGTACTTC. Translated: CATSEGLAEYF.

The chain recombines TRBV30 with TRBJ2-7; D not certain. V shed 0 bases and J shed 7 bases, with 10 bases lying between them. Per germline, CDR1 GTSNPN and CDR2 SVGIG (reference sequence). The CDR3 extends over 12 amino acids. CDR3 DNA sequence: TGTGCCTGGAGTGTAGACTCCCTGGAGCAGTACTTC. It encodes CAWSVDSLEQYF. The full variable domain, its missing parts supplied by reference TRBV30 and TRBJ2-7, is SQTIHQWPATLVQPVGSPLSLECTVEGTSNPNLYWYRQAAGRGLQLLFYSVGIGQISSEVPQNLSASRPQDRQFILSSKKLLLSDSGFYLCAWSVDSLEQYFGPGTRLTVT.

V is TRBV7-9 and J is TRBJ2-6; D unclear. Trimming removed 3 bases from V and 4 bases from J, with 10 bases in between. The germline CDR1 and CDR2 sequences are SEHNR and FQNEAQ (reference sequence). This CDR3 spans 15 amino acids. This CDR3 reads CASSFGPPGANVLTF. The CDR3 DNA is TGTGCCAGCAGCTTTGGCCCTCCCGGGGCCAACGTCCTGACTTTC.

V gene TRBV24-1 combines with J gene TRBJ1-1, with a possible D match to TRBD1 (6 bases). CDR1 and CDR2 from the germline V gene are KGHDR and SFDVKD. This CDR3 is 13 amino acids long. V was shortened by 2 bases and J by 4 bases, with 7 bases between the two germline ends. Here the CDR3 DNA reads TGTGCCACCAGTGATTCGGGGGCCACTGAAGCTTTCTTT. Translation gives CATSDSGATEAFF.

The chain carries TRBV12-3 or TRBV12-4 and TRBJ1-1; 7 bases are shared with TRBD1. Germline trimming cut 7 bases from V and 4 bases from J; bases unmatched to any gene: 12. CDR3 length: 15 residues. The CDR3 region has the DNA TGTGCCAGCACCCCTCACAGGGGATGGGGCACTGAAGCTTTCTTT. It yields the protein CASTPHRGWGTEAFF.

V usage is TRBV3-1 and J usage is TRBJ1-1, with 8 positions matching TRBD1. The V gene's germline CDR1 is LGHDT and CDR2 YNNKEL (reference sequence). The length of the CDR3 is 15 residues. The ends lost 6 bases at V and 4 bases at J; junction bases unmatched: 10. The CDR3 nucleotides are TGTGCCAGCAGACAGGGCCAGACAGGGGCCACTGAAGCTTTCTTT. It yields the protein CASRQGQTGATEAFF.

This chain connects TRBV9 to TRBJ2-3, with TRBD2 matching over 15 bases. Germline values: CDR1 SGDLS, CDR2 YYNGEE. The CDR3 extends over 18 amino acids. The V gene end was trimmed by 4 bases and the J gene end by 3 bases; junction bases not matched to a gene: 9. CDR3 sequence reads: CASSQGGLAGGWTDTQYF. CDR3 nucleotide sequence: TGTGCCAGCAGCCAAGGGGGACTAGCGGGGGGTTGGACAGATACGCAGTATTTT.

The J gene is TRBJ2-7, the V gene TRBV24-1; 7 positions match TRBD1. CDR1 is KGHDR and CDR2 is SFDVKD in the germline V gene. After removal of 4 bases from V and 5 bases from J, the junction contained 7 bases not matched to a gene. There are 14 residues in the CDR3. As DNA, the CDR3 is TGTGCCACCAGTGAATCAACAGGGGCCAACGAGCAGTACTTC. Translation: CATSESTGANEQYF.

This clonotype was seen ten or more times. The V and J genes are TRBV5-1 and TRBJ2-7; unclear D gene. The ends were cut back, 4 bases at V and 2 bases at J, with 4 bases in the middle. The length of the CDR3 is 11 residues. Germline V gene data show CDR1 as SGHRS and CDR2 as YFSETQ. CDR3 nucleotide sequence: TGCGCCAGCAGCGGTACCTACGAGCAGTACTTC. Its translation: CASSGTYEQYF.

V usage is TRBV12-3 or TRBV12-4 and J usage is TRBJ2-3, with TRBD2 matching 9 bases. V shed 3 bases, J shed 6 bases, and the junction held 10 bases outside the gene matches. The length of the CDR3 is 16 residues. The CDR3 DNA reads TGTGCCAGCAGTTTCGGGGTAGCGGGGGTGCCGGATACGCAGTATTTT. Amino acid sequence: CASSFGVAGVPDTQYF.

This clonotype showed up just a few times. The chain joins TRBV9 to TRBJ2-1; either TRBD1 or TRBD2 may supply D (5 bases each). CDR3 length: 15 amino acids. Germline lookup yields CDR1 SGDLS and CDR2 YYNGEE. Trimming pared 0 bases from V and 6 bases from J, leaving 13 bases between. CDR3 sequence (DNA): TGTGCCAGCAGCGTAGACTGGGGGAGATTCAATGAGCAGTTCTTC. Its translation is CASSVDWGRFNEQFF.

The rearrangement links TRBV4-3 to TRBJ2-7; a possible D gene is TRBD1 (6 bases). Trimming cost V 1 base and J 7 bases, with 11 bases left between them. The CDR3 loop spans 13 amino acids. CDR1 and CDR2 from the germline V gene are LGHNA and YSLEER. The CDR3 coding sequence is TGCGCCAGCAGCCAAGGACAGGTTTCGGAGCAGTACTTC. It codes for CASSQGQVSEQYF.

The chain uses TRBV6-2 or TRBV6-3 and TRBJ2-5; no clear D. The CDR3 spans 15 residues. Trimming left V 6 bases short and J 5 bases short, with 19 bases between. Germline CDR1 reads MNHEY; CDR2 reads SVGEGT. CDR3 loop: CASSPQTHTRETQYF. CDR3 coding DNA: TGTGCCAGCAGCCCTCAGACCCACACCCGGGAGACCCAGTACTTC.

The chain links TRBV7-9 to TRBJ2-3; 8 bases map to TRBD1. The junction had 7 bases not matched to a gene; V was cut back by 5 bases and J by 3 bases. Germline assignment: CDR1 SEHNR and CDR2 FQNEAQ (reference sequence). The CDR3 is made up of 15 amino acids. CDR3 loop: CASSIPDRETDTQYF. CDR3 coding DNA: TGTGCCAGCAGCATACCGGACAGGGAGACAGATACGCAGTATTTT.

This clonotype came up a few times. The chain employs TRBV29-1 and TRBJ2-7; D is ambiguous. The CDR3 has 12 residues. V dropped 6 bases and J dropped 1 base, with 10 bases sitting between them. Per the germline V gene, CDR1 is SQVTM and CDR2 is ANQGSEA. In nucleotides, the CDR3 is TGCAGCGTCGACGACGGGTCCTACGAGCAGTACTTC. Its translation: CSVDDGSYEQYF.

This clonotype was counted only a few times. V and J are TRBV7-9 and TRBJ1-6, with 7 positions matching TRBD1. Losses at the gene ends were 4 bases for V and 10 bases for J; bases not matched to a gene: 10. Germline lookup yields CDR1 SEHNR and CDR2 FQNEAQ (reference sequence). The CDR3 loop spans 15 amino acids. The CDR3 spells CASSSVDRVNSPLHF. The DNA for the CDR3 is TGTGCCAGCAGCTCGGTCGACAGGGTTAACTCACCCCTCCACTTT.

The chain employs TRBV12-3 or TRBV12-4 and TRBJ1-1, with 7 bases lining up with TRBD1. Unmatched junction bases numbered 8, after V lost 3 bases and J lost 7 bases. This CDR3 spans 14 amino acids. This CDR3 is CASSFQGVYGEAFF. The CDR3 DNA reads as TGTGCCAGCAGTTTTCAGGGGGTTTACGGTGAAGCTTTCTTT.

As to this clonotype: Mismatch with germline at one junction end may stem from a read error. The rearrangement links TRBV19 to TRBJ1-1; possibly TRBD1 for D (5 bases). The CDR3 extends over 11 amino acids. Germline CDR1 LNHDA, CDR2 SQIVND (reference sequence). CDR3 nucleotides: TGTGCCAGTATTTACGGGACTAAAGCTTCCTTT. Its protein product is CASIYGTKASF.

This clonotype has a count of ten or more. This chain joins TRBV12-3 or TRBV12-4 and TRBJ1-2; 9 nucleotides agree with TRBD1. The CDR3 consists of 15 residues. V dropped 5 bases and J dropped 3; count of bases not matched to a gene: 7. CDR3 DNA sequence: TGTGCCAGCAGTACGGCCGGGACAGGGCACTATGGCTACACCTTC. Residues: CASSTAGTGHYGYTF.

This chain joins TRBV7-8 and TRBJ2-1; TRBD2 matches at 8 bases. The V and J ends lost 1 base and 2 bases, in that order; junction bases with no gene match: 7. Looked up from germline, CDR1 is SGHVS and CDR2 is FQNEAQ. CDR3 length equals 17 residues. CDR3 DNA sequence: TGTGCCAGCAGCTTAGACTCGGGAGGGCCCCCCTACAATGAGCAGTTCTTC. This sequence encodes CASSLDSGGPPYNEQFF.

Only a few counts were recorded for this clonotype. The rearrangement links TRBV29-1 to TRBJ2-5; D perhaps matches TRBD2 (7 bases). The CDR3 runs 15 residues. Germline V gives CDR1 SQVTM, CDR2 ANQGSEA. V gave up 1 base and J gave up 4 bases, with 16 bases separating them. CDR3 loop: CSVEGGLAAAETQYF. The CDR3 DNA follows: TGCAGCGTTGAAGGGGGGCTAGCGGCGGCAGAGACCCAGTACTTC.

This chain uses TRBV15 with TRBJ2-1; D is uncertain. Germline-derived CDR1 and CDR2 are LNHNV and YYDKDF (reference sequence). The CDR3 length is 15 residues. Trimming removed 0 bases from V and 3 bases from J, with 9 bases in between. The CDR3 region has the DNA TGTGCCACCAGCAGAGACCGGAGCTACTACAATGAGCAGTTCTTC. Protein product: CATSRDRSYYNEQFF.